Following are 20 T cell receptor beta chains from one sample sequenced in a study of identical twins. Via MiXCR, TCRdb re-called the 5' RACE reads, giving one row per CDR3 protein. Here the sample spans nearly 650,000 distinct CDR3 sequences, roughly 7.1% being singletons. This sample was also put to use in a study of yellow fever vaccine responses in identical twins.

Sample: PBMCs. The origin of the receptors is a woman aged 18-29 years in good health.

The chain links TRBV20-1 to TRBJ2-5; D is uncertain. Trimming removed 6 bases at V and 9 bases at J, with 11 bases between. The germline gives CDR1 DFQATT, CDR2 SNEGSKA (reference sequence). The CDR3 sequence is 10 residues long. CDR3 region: CSALSAAQYF. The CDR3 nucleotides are TGCAGTGCGCTCAGTGCGGCCCAGTACTTC.

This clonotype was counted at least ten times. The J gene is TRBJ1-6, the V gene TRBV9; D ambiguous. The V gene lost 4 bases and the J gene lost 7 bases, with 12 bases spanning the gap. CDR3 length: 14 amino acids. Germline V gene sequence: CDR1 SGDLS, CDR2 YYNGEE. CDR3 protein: CASSSTQQNSPLHF. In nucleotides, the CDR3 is TGTGCCAGCAGCTCCACTCAGCAAAATTCACCCCTCCACTTT. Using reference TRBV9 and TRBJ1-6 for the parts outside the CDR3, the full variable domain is DSGVTQTPKHLITATGQRVTLRCSPRSGDLSVYWYQQSLDQGLQFLIQYYNGEERAKGNILERFSAQQFPDLHSELNLSSLELGDSALYFCASSSTQQNSPLHFGNGTRLTVT.

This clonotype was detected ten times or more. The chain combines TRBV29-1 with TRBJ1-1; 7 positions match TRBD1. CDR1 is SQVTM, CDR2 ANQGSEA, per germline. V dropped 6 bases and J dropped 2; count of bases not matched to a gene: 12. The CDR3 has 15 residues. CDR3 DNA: TGCAGCGTCCTTGACAGGGCGGTGGAAAACACTGAAGCTTTCTTT. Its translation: CSVLDRAVENTEAFF.

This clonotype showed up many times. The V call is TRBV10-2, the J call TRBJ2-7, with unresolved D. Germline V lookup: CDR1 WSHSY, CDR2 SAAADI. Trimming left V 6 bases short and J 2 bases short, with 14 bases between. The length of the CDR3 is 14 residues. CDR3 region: CASSEDGGTYEQYF. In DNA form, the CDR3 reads TGCGCCAGCAGCGAAGATGGCGGTACCTACGAGCAGTACTTC.

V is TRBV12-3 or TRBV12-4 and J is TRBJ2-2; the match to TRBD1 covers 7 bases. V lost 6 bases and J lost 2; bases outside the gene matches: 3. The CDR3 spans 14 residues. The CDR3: CASRGQLNTGELFF. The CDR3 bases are TGTGCCAGCAGGGGACAGCTTAACACCGGGGAGCTGTTTTTT.

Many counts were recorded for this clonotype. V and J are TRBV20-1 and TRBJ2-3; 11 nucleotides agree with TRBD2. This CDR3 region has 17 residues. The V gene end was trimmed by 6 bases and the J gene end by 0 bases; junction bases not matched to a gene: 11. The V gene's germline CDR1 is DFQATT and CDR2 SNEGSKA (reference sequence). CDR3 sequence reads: CSAWTSGPYSSTDTQYF. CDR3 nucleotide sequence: TGCAGTGCCTGGACTAGCGGGCCGTATTCTAGCACAGATACGCAGTATTTT.

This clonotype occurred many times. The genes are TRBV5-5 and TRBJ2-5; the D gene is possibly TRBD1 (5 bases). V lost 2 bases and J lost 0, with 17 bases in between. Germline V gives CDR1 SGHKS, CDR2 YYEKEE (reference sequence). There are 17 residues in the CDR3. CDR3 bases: TGTGCCAGCAGCTTAGGGTCGGACAACCTGTACCAAGAGACCCAGTACTTC. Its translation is CASSLGSDNLYQETQYF. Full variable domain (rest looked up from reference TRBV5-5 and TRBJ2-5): DAGVTQSPTHLIKTRGQQVTLRCSPISGHKSVSWYQQVLGQGPQFIFQYYEKEERGRGNFPDRFSARQFPNYSSELNVNALLLGDSALYLCASSLGSDNLYQETQYFGPGTRLLVL.

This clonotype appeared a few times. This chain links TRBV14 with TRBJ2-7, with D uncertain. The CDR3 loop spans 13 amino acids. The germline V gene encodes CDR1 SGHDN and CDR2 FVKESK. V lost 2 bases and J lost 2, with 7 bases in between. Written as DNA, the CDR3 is TGTGCCAGCAGCCAACCGCTCGCCTACGAGCAGTACTTC. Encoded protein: CASSQPLAYEQYF. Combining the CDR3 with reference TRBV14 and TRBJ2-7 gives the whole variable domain EAGVTQFPSHSVIEKGQTVTLRCDPISGHDNLYWYRRVMGKEIKFLLHFVKESKQDESGMPNNRFLAERTGGTYSTLKVQPAELEDSGVYFCASSQPLAYEQYFGPGTRLTVT.

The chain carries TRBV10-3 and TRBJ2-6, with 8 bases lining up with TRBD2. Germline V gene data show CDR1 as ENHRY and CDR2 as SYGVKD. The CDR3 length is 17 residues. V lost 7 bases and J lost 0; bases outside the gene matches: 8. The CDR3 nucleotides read TGTGCCATCACCGGGAGGGGAATGGGCTCTGGGGCCAACGTCCTGACTTTC. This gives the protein CAITGRGMGSGANVLTF.

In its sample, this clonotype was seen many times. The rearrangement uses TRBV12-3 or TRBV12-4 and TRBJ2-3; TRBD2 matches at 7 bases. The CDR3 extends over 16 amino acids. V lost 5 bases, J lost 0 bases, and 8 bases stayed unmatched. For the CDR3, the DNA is TGTGCCAGCAGTCCTCGGGCTAGCGGAAGCACAGATACGCAGTATTTT. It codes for CASSPRASGSTDTQYF.

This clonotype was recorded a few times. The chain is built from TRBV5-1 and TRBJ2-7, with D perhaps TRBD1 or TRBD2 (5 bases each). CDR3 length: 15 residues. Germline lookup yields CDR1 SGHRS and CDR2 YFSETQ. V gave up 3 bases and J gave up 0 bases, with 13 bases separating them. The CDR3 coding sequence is TGCGCCAGCAGCTGGGGGAGCGGAAGCTCCTACGAGCAGTACTTC. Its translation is CASSWGSGSSYEQYF.

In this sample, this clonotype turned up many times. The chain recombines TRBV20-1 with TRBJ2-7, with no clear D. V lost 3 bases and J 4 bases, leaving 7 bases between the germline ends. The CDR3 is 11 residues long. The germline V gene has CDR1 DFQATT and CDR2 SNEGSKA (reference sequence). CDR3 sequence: CSARKGYEQYF. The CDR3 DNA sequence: TGCAGTGCTAGGAAGGGATACGAGCAGTACTTC.

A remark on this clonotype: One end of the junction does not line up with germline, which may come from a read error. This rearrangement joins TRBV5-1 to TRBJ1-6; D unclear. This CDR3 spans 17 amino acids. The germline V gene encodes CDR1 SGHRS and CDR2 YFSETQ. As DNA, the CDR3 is TGCGCCAGCAGCTTGGAGTATCGGGTCTCCTATAATTCACCCCTCCGCTTT. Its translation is CASSLEYRVSYNSPLRF.

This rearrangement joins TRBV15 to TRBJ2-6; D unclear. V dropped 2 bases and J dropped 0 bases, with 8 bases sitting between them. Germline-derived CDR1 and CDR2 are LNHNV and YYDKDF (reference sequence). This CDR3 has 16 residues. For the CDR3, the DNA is TGTGCCACCAGCAGACTCAATCCCTCTGGGGCCAACGTCCTGACTTTC. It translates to CATSRLNPSGANVLTF.

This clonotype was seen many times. This CDR3 is CASRSKVSSGNTIYF. The CDR3 DNA sequence: TGTGCCAGCAGGTCGAAAGTGAGCTCTGGAAACACCATATATTTT. The J gene is TRBJ1-3, the V gene TRBV12-3 or TRBV12-4; no clear D. V lost 6 bases and J lost 0, with 12 bases in between. This CDR3 spans 15 amino acids.

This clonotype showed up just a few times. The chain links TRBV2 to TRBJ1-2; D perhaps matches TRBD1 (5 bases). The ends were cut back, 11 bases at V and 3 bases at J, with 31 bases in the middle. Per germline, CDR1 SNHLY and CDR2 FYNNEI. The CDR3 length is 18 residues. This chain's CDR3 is CAFCLSPLTGVDDYGYTF. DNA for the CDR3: TGTGCCTTCTGTTTAAGCCCCCTCACGGGGGTAGATGACTATGGCTACACCTTC.

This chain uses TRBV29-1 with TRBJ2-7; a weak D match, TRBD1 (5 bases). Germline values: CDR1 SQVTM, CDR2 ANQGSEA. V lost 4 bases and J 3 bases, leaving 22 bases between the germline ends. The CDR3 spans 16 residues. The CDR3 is CSVATPSDTIDYEQYF. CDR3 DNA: TGCAGCGTTGCCACGCCTTCGGACACGATTGACTACGAGCAGTACTTC.

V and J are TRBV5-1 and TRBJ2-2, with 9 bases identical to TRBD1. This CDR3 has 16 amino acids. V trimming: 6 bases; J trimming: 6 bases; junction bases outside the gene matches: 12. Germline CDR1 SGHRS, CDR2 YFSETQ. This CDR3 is CASTMTGQGGSGELFF. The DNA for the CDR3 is TGCGCCAGCACTATGACGGGACAGGGTGGTTCCGGGGAGCTGTTTTTT. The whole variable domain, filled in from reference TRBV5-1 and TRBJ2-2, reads KAGVTQTPRYLIKTRGQQVTLSCSPISGHRSVSWYQQTPGQGLQFLFEYFSETQRNKGNFPGRFSGRQFSNSRSEMNVSTLELGDSALYLCASTMTGQGGSGELFFGEGSRLTVL.

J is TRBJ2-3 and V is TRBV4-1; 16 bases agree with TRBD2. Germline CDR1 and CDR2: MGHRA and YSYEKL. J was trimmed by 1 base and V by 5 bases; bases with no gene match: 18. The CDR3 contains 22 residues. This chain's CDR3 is CASSSRSGTSGRVAQRTDTQYF. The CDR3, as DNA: TGCGCCAGCAGCTCGAGGTCGGGGACTAGCGGGAGGGTCGCACAACGCACAGATACGCAGTATTTT.

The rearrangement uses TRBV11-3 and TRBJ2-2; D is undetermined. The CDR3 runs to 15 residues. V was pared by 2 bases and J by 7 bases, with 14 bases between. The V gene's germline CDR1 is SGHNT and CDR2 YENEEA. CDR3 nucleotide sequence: TGTGCCAGCAGCTTAAACCCACCCCCCAGCGGGGAGCTGTTTTTT. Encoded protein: CASSLNPPPSGELFF. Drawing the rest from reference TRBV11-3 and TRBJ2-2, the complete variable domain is EAGVVQSPRYKIIEKKQPVAFWCNPISGHNTLYWYLQNLGQGPELLIRYENEEAVDDSQLPKDRFSAERLKGVDSTLKIQPAELGDSAVYLCASSLNPPPSGELFFGEGSRLTVL.